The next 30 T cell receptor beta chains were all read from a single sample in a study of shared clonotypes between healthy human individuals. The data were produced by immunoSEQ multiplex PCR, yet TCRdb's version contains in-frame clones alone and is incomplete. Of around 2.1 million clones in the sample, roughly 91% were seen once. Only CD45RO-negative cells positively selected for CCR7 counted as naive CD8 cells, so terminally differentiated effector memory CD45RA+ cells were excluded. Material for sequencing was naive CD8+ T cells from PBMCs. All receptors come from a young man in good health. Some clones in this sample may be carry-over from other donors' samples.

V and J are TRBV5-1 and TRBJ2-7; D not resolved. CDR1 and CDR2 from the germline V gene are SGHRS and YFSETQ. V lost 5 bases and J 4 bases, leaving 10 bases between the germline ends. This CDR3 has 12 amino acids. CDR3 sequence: CASRGLEYEQYF. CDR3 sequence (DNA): TGCGCCAGCAGGGGCCTCGAATACGAGCAGTACTTC.

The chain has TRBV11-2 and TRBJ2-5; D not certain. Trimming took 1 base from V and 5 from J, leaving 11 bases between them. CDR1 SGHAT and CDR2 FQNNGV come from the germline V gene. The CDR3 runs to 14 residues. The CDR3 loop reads CASSLGAQFETQYF. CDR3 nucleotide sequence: TGTGCCAGCAGCTTAGGGGCCCAATTCGAGACCCAGTACTTC.

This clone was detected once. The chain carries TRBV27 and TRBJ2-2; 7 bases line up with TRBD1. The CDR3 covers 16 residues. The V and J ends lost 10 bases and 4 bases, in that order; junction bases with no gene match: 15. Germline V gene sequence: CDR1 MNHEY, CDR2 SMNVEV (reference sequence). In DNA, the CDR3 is TGTGCCACCCTCGGAAGAATGACAGGGTCCACCGGGGAGCTGTTTTTT. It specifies CATLGRMTGSTGELFF.

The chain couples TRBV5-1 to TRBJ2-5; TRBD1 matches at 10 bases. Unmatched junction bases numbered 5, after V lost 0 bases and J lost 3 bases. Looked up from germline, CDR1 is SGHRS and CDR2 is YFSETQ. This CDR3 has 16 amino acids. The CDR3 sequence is CASSLVGQGRKETQYF. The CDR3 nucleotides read TGCGCCAGCAGCTTGGTGGGACAGGGGAGGAAAGAGACCCAGTACTTC.

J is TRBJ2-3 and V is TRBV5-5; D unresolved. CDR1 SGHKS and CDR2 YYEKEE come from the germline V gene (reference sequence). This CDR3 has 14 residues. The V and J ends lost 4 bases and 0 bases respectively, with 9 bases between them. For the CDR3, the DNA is TGTGCCAGCAGCGAGGAAGATAGCACAGATACGCAGTATTTT. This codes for CASSEEDSTDTQYF.

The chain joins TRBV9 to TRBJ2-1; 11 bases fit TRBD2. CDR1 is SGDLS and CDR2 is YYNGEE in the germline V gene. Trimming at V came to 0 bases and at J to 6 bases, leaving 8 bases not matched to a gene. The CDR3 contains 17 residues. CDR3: CASSVDLAGGPRNEQFF. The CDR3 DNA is TGTGCCAGCAGCGTAGATTTAGCGGGAGGGCCCCGCAATGAGCAGTTCTTC.

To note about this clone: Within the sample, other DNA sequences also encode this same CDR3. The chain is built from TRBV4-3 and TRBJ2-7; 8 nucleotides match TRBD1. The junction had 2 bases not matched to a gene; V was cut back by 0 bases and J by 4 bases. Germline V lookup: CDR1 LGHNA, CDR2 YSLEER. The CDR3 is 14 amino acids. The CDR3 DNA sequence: TGCGCCAGCAGCCAAGATCACAGGGGGTACGAGCAGTACTTC. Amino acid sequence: CASSQDHRGYEQYF.

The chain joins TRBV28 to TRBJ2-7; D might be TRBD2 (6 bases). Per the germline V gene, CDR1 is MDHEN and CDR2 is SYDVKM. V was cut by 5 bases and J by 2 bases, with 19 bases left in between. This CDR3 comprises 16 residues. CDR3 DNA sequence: TGTGCCAGCAGTCCTCAGAGGGCTAGCGTGGCCTACGAGCAGTACTTC. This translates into CASSPQRASVAYEQYF.

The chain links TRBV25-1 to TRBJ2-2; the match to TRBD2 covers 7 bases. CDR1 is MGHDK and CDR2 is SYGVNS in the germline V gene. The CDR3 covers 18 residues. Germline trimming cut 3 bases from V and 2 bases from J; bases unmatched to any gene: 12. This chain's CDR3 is CASSDQIVAGHNTGELFF. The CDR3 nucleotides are TGTGCCAGCAGTGACCAAATCGTAGCGGGTCATAACACCGGGGAGCTGTTTTTT.

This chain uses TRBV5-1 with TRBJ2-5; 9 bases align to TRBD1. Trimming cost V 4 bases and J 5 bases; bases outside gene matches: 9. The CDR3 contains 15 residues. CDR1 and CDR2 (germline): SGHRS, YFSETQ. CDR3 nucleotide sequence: TGCGCCAGCAGCACACGACAGGGGGAGGAGGAGACCCAGTACTTC. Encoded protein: CASSTRQGEEETQYF.

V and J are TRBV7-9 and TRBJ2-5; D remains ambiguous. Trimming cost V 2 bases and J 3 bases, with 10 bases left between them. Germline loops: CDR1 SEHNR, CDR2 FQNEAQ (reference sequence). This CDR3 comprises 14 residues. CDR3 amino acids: CASSLSSGEETQYF. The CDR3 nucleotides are TGTGCCAGCAGCTTAAGTTCAGGTGAAGAGACCCAGTACTTC.

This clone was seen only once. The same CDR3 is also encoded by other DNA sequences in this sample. The CDR3 DNA is TGTGCCAGTAGTATAGACGGCCCGTATGGCTACACCTTC. This translates into CASSIDGPYGYTF. The chain is built from TRBV19 and TRBJ1-2, with D hard to call. The CDR3 covers 13 residues. Looked up from germline, CDR1 is LNHDA and CDR2 is SQIVND (reference sequence). V lost 0 bases to trimming and J lost 5 bases, with 7 bases between them. The whole variable domain, remainder taken from reference TRBV19 and TRBJ1-2, is DGGITQSPKYLFRKEGQNVTLSCEQNLNHDAMYWYRQDPGQGLRLIYYSQIVNDFQKGDIAEGYSVSREKKESFPLTVTSAQKNPTAFYLCASSIDGPYGYTFGSGTRLTVV.

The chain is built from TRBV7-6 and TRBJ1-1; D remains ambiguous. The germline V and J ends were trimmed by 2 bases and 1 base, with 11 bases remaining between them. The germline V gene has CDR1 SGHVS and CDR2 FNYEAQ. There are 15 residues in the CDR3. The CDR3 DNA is TGTGCCAGCAGCTTATTGGCCCGGGAGAACACTGAAGCTTTCTTT. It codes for CASSLLARENTEAFF.

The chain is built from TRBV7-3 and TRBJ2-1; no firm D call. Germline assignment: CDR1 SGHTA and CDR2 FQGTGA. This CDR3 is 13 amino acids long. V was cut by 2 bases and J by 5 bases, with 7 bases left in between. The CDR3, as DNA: TGTGCCAGCAGCTTATTACCCAACAATGAGCAGTTCTTC. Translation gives CASSLLPNNEQFF. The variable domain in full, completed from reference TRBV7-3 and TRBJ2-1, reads GAGVSQTPSNKVTEKGKYVELRCDPISGHTALYWYRQSLGQGPEFLIYFQGTGAADDSGLPNDRFFAVRPEGSVSTLKIQRTERGDSAVYLCASSLLPNNEQFFGPGTRLTVL.

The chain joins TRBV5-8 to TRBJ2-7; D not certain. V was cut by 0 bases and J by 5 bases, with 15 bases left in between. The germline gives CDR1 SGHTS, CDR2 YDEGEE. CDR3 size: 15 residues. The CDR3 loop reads CASSLDSEGINEQYF. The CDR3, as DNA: TGTGCCAGCAGCTTGGATTCAGAAGGGATCAACGAGCAGTACTTC.

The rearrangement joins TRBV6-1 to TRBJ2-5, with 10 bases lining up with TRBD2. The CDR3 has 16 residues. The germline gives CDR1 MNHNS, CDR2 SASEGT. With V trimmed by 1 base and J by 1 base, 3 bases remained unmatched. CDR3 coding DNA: TGTGCCAGCAGTGAAGAAGGACTAGCGGTCCAAGAGACCCAGTACTTC. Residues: CASSEEGLAVQETQYF.

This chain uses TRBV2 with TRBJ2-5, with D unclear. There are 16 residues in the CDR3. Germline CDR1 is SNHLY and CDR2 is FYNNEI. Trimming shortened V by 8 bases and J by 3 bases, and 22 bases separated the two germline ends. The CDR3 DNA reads TGTGCCAGCGGCAGTAAAGAAGTTTGGGGAAAAGAGACCCAGTACTTC. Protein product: CASGSKEVWGKETQYF. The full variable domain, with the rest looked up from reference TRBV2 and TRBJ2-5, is EPEVTQTPSHQVTQMGQEVILRCVPISNHLYFYWYRQILGQKVEFLVSFYNNEISEKSEIFDDQFSVERPDGSNFTLKIRSTKLEDSAMYFCASGSKEVWGKETQYFGPGTRLLVL.

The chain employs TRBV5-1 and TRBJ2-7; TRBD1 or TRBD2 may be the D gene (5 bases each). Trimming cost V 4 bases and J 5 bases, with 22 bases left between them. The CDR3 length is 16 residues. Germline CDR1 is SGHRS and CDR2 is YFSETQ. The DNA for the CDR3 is TGCGCCAGCAGCCCAGTATATCGGGACGGAAGGAACGAGCAGTACTTC. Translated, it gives CASSPVYRDGRNEQYF. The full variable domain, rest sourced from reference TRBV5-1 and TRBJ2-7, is KAGVTQTPRYLIKTRGQQVTLSCSPISGHRSVSWYQQTPGQGLQFLFEYFSETQRNKGNFPGRFSGRQFSNSRSEMNVSTLELGDSALYLCASSPVYRDGRNEQYFGPGTRLTVT.

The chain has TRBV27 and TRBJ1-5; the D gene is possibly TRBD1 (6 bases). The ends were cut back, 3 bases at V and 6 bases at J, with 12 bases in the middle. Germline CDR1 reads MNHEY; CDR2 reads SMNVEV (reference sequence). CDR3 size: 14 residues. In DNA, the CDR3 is TGTGCCAGCAGTTTCCGGGACAACAGTCAGCCCCAGCATTTT. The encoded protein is CASSFRDNSQPQHF.

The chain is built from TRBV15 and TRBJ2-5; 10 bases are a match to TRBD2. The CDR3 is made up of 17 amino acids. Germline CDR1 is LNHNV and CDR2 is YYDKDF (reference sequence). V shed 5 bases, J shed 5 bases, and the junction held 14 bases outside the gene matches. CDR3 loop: CATSGGRASGSLETQYF. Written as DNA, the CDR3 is TGTGCCACCAGCGGAGGTCGGGCTAGCGGGAGTTTGGAGACCCAGTACTTC.

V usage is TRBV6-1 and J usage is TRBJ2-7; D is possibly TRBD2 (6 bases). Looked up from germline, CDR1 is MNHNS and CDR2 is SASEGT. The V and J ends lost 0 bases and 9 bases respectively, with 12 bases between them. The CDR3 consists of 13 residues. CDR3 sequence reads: CASSEADYPGQYF. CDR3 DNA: TGTGCCAGCAGTGAAGCGGACTACCCGGGGCAGTACTTC.

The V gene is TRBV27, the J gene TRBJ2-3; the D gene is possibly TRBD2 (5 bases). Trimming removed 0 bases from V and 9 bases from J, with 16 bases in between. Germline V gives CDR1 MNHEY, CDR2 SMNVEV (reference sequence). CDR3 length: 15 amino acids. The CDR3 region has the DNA TGTGCCAGCAGTTTATCGATGTGGGGTTGGGAGACGCAGTATTTT. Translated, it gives CASSLSMWGWETQYF.

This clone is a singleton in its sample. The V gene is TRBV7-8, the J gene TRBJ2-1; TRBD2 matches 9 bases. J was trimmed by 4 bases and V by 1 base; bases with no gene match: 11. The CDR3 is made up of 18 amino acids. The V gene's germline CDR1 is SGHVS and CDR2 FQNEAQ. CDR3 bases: TGTGCCAGCAGCTTAGTTGTTAGGCGGGAGGGCCTTTACAATGAGCAGTTCTTC. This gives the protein CASSLVVRREGLYNEQFF.

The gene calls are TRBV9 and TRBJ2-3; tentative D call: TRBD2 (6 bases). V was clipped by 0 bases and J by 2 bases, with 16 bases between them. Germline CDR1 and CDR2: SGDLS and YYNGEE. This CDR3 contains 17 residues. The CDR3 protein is CASSVDGASVATDTQYF. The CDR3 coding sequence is TGTGCCAGCAGCGTAGATGGGGCTAGCGTGGCCACAGATACGCAGTATTTT.

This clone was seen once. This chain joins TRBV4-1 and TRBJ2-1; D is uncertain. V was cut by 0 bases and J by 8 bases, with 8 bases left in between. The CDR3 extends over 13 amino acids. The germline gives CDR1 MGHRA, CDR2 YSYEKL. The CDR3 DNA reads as TGCGCCAGCAGCCAAGAGCAGGTCGATGAGCAGTTCTTC. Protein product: CASSQEQVDEQFF.

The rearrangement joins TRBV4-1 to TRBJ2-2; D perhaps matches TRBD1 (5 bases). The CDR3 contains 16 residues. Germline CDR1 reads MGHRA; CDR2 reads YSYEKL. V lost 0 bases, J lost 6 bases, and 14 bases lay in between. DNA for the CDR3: TGCGCCAGCAGCCAAGATCTAACAGGCTTAGCCGGGGAGCTGTTTTTT. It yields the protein CASSQDLTGLAGELFF.

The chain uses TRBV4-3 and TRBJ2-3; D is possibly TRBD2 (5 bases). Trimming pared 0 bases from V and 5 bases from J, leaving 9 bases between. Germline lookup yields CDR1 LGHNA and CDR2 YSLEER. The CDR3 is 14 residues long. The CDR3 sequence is CASSQDGSGDTQYF. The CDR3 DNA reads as TGCGCCAGCAGCCAAGATGGCAGCGGAGATACGCAGTATTTT.

Here the CDR3 DNA reads TGTGCCAGCAGCGGCCGCGGGAGGGTCTACGAGCAGTACTTC. Its protein product is CASSGRGRVYEQYF. J is TRBJ2-7 and V is TRBV6-5, with 9 positions matching TRBD2. The germline V gene encodes CDR1 MNHEY and CDR2 SVGAGI. The CDR3 length is 14 residues. J lost 3 bases, V lost 6 bases, and 6 bases had no gene match.

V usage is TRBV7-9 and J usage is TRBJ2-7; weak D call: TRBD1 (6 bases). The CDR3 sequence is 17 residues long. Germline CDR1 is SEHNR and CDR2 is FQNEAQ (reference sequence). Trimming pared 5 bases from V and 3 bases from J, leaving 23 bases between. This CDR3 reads CASSPRSGAAGDYEQYF. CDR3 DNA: TGTGCCAGCAGCCCAAGAAGTGGCGCAGCAGGGGACTACGAGCAGTACTTC.

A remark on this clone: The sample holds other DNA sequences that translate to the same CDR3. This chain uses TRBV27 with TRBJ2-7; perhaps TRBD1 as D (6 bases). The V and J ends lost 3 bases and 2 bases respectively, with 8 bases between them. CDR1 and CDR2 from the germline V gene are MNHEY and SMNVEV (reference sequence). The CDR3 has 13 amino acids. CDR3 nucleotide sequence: TGTGCCAGCAGTTTGGACAGCACCTACGAGCAGTACTTC. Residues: CASSLDSTYEQYF.